The clone carrying this T cell receptor (beta chain) has only one observation. Each individual donor underwent a draw of about 9.1 milliliters of peripheral blood. Each sample had at least 7 million PBMCs isolated. Total RNA was isolated from each sample in quantities of at least 6 micrograms. The sample comes from a study of blood T cells in healthy people across ages. Together with a sample-barcoded 5' primer, a J-beta primer mix was included in a second PCR lasting about 6 to 11 cycles. The template-switch adaptor, which had 12 random nucleotides, put a tag on each cDNA molecule. TCRdb ran MiXCR on the 5' RACE reads and lists one entry per CDR3 protein. The sample holds about 1.4 million distinct CDR3 sequences, approximately 59% seen once. This CDR3 spans 15 amino acids. Germline loops: CDR1 LGHDT, CDR2 YNNKEL (reference sequence). Trimming left V 1 base short and J 10 bases short, with 14 bases between.

The material sequenced was blood. This clonotype was obtained from a man between 18 and 29 years old in good health. The chain links TRBV3-1 to TRBJ1-6; no clear D gene. CDR3 nucleotides: TGTGCCAGCAGCCAAGTTACGGGGAACCGGTCACCCCTCCACTTT. Translation: CASSQVTGNRSPLHF.